Listed here is a single T cell receptor (beta chain). Its antigen is undetermined. The sample originates from a study of a mutant IDH1 vaccine in newly diagnosed glioma. Study context: Vaccine administration was initiated 4-6 weeks following radiotherapy alone, or with temozolomide cycles.

Sequencing used immunoSEQ multiplex PCR; TCRdb keeps in-frame clones, though not all of them. Counted here are approximately 80,000 clones, approximately 80% occurring once; the ten biggest clones make up more than 4.5%. The time point is: week 47, end of study. One vaccine dose held 300 ug of mutant IDH1 20-mer peptide and came with topical imiquimod. Scheduled for weeks 1, 3, 5, 7, 11, 15, 19 and 23, eight vaccinations were given to patients. There were new WHO grade 3 or 4 astrocytomas in the donors, and these were IDH1-mutant and ATRX-lost. This sequence originates from a man in his forties or fifties with glioma. Sequenced material: PBMCs, taken from a glioma patient whose treatment included an IDH1 peptide vaccine.

The CDR3 region is CASSYTDEEQYF. Written as DNA, the CDR3 is TGCGCCAGCAGTTATACGGACGAAGAGCAGTACTTC. The V gene is TRBV5-1, the J gene TRBJ2-7, with D uncertain. Trimming took off 5 bases at V and 7 bases at J, with 13 bases between the two ends. The CDR3 contains 12 residues. Germline V lookup: CDR1 SGHRS, CDR2 YFSETQ. The full variable domain, with the rest looked up from reference TRBV5-1 and TRBJ2-7, is KAGVTQTPRYLIKTRGQQVTLSCSPISGHRSVSWYQQTPGQGLQFLFEYFSETQRNKGNFPGRFSGRQFSNSRSEMNVSTLELGDSALYLCASSYTDEEQYFGPGTRLTVT.